Below, 16 T cell receptor beta chains from the same sample are listed, as sequenced in a study of beta chain features in type 1 diabetes. All of the isolated RNA was reverse transcribed, so expressed TCRB transcripts were sequenced. The assay was immunoSEQ multiplex PCR, and TCRdb's table has in-frame clones only and misses some. The profile shows about 150,000 clones, roughly 48% of them singletons. Sequenced: Tregs from blood. Receptors originate from a man in his late teens or twenties in good health.

The chain combines TRBV14 with TRBJ2-7; 13 nucleotides align to TRBD2. J lost 8 bases, V lost 2 bases, and 6 bases had no gene match. The CDR3 extends over 15 amino acids. Germline V CDR1 and CDR2: SGHDN, FVKESK. Here the CDR3 reads CASSQTTSGRAQQYF. The CDR3 nucleotides read TGTGCCAGCAGCCAAACTACTAGCGGGAGGGCGCAGCAGTACTTC.

In its sample, this clone was seen a few times. The chain combines TRBV5-4 with TRBJ1-1; D remains unclear. Trimming took 1 base from V and 0 from J, leaving 7 bases between them. Germline loops: CDR1 SGHNT, CDR2 YYREEE (reference sequence). The CDR3 contains 14 residues. The CDR3 DNA reads TGTGCCAGCAGCTTGCTTCAGATGAACACTGAAGCTTTCTTT. Translated, it gives CASSLLQMNTEAFF.

The V call is TRBV19, the J call TRBJ2-2, with D possibly matching TRBD1 (6 bases). Germline assignment: CDR1 LNHDA and CDR2 SQIVND (reference sequence). This CDR3 region has 13 residues. V was cut by 4 bases and J by 5 bases, with 8 bases left in between. CDR3 region: CASSRTDTGELFF. The CDR3 coding sequence is TGTGCCAGTAGTAGGACAGATACCGGGGAGCTGTTTTTT.

The gene calls are TRBV7-9 and TRBJ1-6, with TRBD1 matching 10 bases. J lost 5 bases, V lost 4 bases, and 8 bases had no gene match. CDR1 SEHNR and CDR2 FQNEAQ come from the germline V gene (reference sequence). This CDR3 spans 17 amino acids. CDR3 protein: CASSSWGTGADNSPLHF. As DNA, the CDR3 is TGTGCCAGCAGCTCCTGGGGGACAGGGGCCGATAATTCACCCCTCCACTTT.

V usage is TRBV4-3 and J usage is TRBJ2-3, with D maybe TRBD1 (6 bases). V was trimmed by 4 bases and J by 3 bases, leaving 14 bases between them. CDR3 length: 15 residues. Germline V CDR1 and CDR2: LGHNA, YSLEER. CDR3 bases: TGCGCCAGCAGCCTTCGACAGGCTAGAACAGATACGCAGTATTTT. This codes for CASSLRQARTDTQYF.

This chain uses TRBV7-2 with TRBJ1-1, with D tentatively TRBD1 (5 bases). This CDR3 region has 14 residues. Germline assignment: CDR1 SGHTA and CDR2 FQGNSA. The V end lost 0 bases, the J end lost 4 bases, and 9 bases lay between the germline ends. CDR3 bases: TGTGCCAGCAGCTTAGCAGGGGTGAGCACTGAAGCTTTCTTT. As protein: CASSLAGVSTEAFF. The whole variable domain, remainder taken from reference TRBV7-2 and TRBJ1-1, is GAGVSQSPSNKVTEKGKDVELRCDPISGHTALYWYRQSLGQGLEFLIYFQGNSAPDKSGLPSDRFSAERTGGSVSTLTIQRTQQEDSAVYLCASSLAGVSTEAFFGQGTRLTVV.

The V call is TRBV10-3, the J call TRBJ2-5; D is unresolved. Deletions cut 2 bases from V and 2 bases from J, with 9 bases between. There are 14 residues in the CDR3. Germline-derived CDR1 and CDR2 are ENHRY and SYGVKD. The CDR3 nucleotides read TGTGCCATCAGTGAGGCCAGTAATCAAGAGACCCAGTACTTC. Translated: CAISEASNQETQYF.

Only a few counts were recorded for this clone. The chain combines TRBV9 with TRBJ2-1; D is unresolved. CDR3 size: 13 residues. Between the trimmed V and J ends, which lost 5 bases and 4 bases, there was a span of 10 bases. The V gene's germline CDR1 is SGDLS and CDR2 YYNGEE. Written as DNA, the CDR3 is TGTGCCAGCAGTGCCAGGCAGTACAATGAGCAGTTCTTC. Translation: CASSARQYNEQFF.

This clone was seen many times. The rearrangement uses TRBV10-3 and TRBJ2-3; D gene uncertain. Trimming cost V 2 bases and J 0 bases, with 6 bases left between them. The V gene's germline CDR1 is ENHRY and CDR2 SYGVKD. The CDR3 is made up of 14 amino acids. The CDR3 region has the DNA TGTGCCATCAGTGAGGGCAGAAGCACAGATACGCAGTATTTT. As protein: CAISEGRSTDTQYF.

This clone was seen a handful of times. This chain uses TRBV5-1 with TRBJ2-5; 8 positions match TRBD1. The CDR3 consists of 16 residues. From germline, CDR1 is SGHRS and CDR2 YFSETQ. V shed 0 bases and J 5 bases; nucleotides not matched to a gene: 9. In nucleotides, the CDR3 is TGCGCCAGCAGCTTGGCCCCAAACAGGGGGAGCGAGACCCAGTACTTC. Translation: CASSLAPNRGSETQYF.

A remark on this clone: The same CDR3 can be traced to other DNA sequences in this sample. The chain recombines TRBV4-3 with TRBJ2-7; D not certain. V gave up 0 bases and J gave up 4 bases, with 7 bases separating them. This CDR3 contains 13 residues. Looked up from germline, CDR1 is LGHNA and CDR2 is YSLEER. The CDR3 is CASSQDRAYEQYF. The CDR3 coding sequence is TGCGCCAGCAGCCAAGATCGCGCTTACGAGCAGTACTTC.

This clone was seen a few times. V usage is TRBV5-1 and J usage is TRBJ2-1, with D possibly matching TRBD1 (5 bases). Germline V CDR1 and CDR2: SGHRS, YFSETQ. This CDR3 region has 15 residues. Trimming took 3 bases from V and 4 from J, leaving 14 bases between them. CDR3 region: CASSSLGQGYNEQFF. Here the CDR3 DNA reads TGCGCCAGCAGCTCCTTGGGGCAGGGATACAATGAGCAGTTCTTC. Complete variable domain (other parts from reference TRBV5-1 and TRBJ2-1): KAGVTQTPRYLIKTRGQQVTLSCSPISGHRSVSWYQQTPGQGLQFLFEYFSETQRNKGNFPGRFSGRQFSNSRSEMNVSTLELGDSALYLCASSSLGQGYNEQFFGPGTRLTVL.

This clone was picked up a small number of times. The V gene is TRBV11-1, the J gene TRBJ1-1; D gene unclear. Germline CDR1 and CDR2: SGHAT and FQDESV (reference sequence). The CDR3 has 15 amino acids. Trimming left V 1 base short and J 3 bases short, with 12 bases between. CDR3 loop: CASSLVGVAYTEAFF. The CDR3 DNA reads TGTGCCAGCAGCTTAGTAGGCGTAGCGTACACTGAAGCTTTCTTT.

CDR3 amino acids: CASSSGTGGRNEQFF. CDR3 DNA sequence: TGTGCCAGCAGCTCCGGGACCGGGGGTAGGAATGAGCAGTTCTTC. V is TRBV7-2 and J is TRBJ2-1, with a possible D match to TRBD2 (6 bases). Germline V lookup: CDR1 SGHTA, CDR2 FQGNSA. The length of the CDR3 is 15 residues. Trimming took off 4 bases at V and 7 bases at J, with 17 bases between the two ends. The full variable domain, in which reference TRBV7-2 and TRBJ2-1 provide the parts outside the CDR3, is GAGVSQSPSNKVTEKGKDVELRCDPISGHTALYWYRQSLGQGLEFLIYFQGNSAPDKSGLPSDRFSAERTGGSVSTLTIQRTQQEDSAVYLCASSSGTGGRNEQFFGPGTRLTVL.

The chain combines TRBV2 with TRBJ1-3, with D tentatively TRBD1 (6 bases). CDR1 and CDR2 (germline): SNHLY, FYNNEI. This CDR3 is built from 14 residues. Trimming stripped 8 bases from V and 4 bases from J, with 15 bases between. In DNA form, the CDR3 reads TGTGCCAGCCAGGTGGGGGCGCACGGAAACACCATATATTTT. It encodes CASQVGAHGNTIYF.

The chain recombines TRBV7-2 with TRBJ1-2; D possibly corresponds to TRBD1 (5 bases). The CDR3 consists of 15 residues. V was trimmed by 1 base and J by 3 bases, leaving 12 bases between them. Looked up from germline, CDR1 is SGHTA and CDR2 is FQGNSA. The CDR3 DNA reads TGTGCCAGCAGCTTAGATCCGTCAGGGCACTATGGCTACACCTTC. This gives the protein CASSLDPSGHYGYTF.